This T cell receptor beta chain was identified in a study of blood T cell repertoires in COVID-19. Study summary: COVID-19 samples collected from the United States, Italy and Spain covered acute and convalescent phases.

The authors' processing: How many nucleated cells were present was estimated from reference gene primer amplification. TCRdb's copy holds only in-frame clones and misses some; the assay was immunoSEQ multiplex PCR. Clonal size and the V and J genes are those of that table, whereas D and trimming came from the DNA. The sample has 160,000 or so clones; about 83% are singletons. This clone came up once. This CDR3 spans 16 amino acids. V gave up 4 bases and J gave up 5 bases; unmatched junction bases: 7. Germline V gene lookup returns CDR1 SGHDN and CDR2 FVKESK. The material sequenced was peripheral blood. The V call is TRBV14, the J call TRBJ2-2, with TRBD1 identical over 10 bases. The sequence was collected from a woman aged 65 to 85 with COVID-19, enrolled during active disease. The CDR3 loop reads CASSPRTGGETGELFF. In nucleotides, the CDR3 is TGTGCCAGCAGCCCCCGGACAGGGGGTGAGACCGGGGAGCTGTTTTTT. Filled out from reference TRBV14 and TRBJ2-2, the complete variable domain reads EAGVTQFPSHSVIEKGQTVTLRCDPISGHDNLYWYRRVMGKEIKFLLHFVKESKQDESGMPNNRFLAERTGGTYSTLKVQPAELEDSGVYFCASSPRTGGETGELFFGEGSRLTVL.